The T cell receptor (beta chain) under discussion was sequenced for a study of cytomegalovirus exposure and HLA in healthy donors. Trimming took 3 bases from V and 1 from J; bases not matched to a gene: 3. The CDR3 runs to 14 residues. CDR1 and CDR2 from the germline V gene are LNHDA and SQIVND (reference sequence). In regard to this clone: The same CDR3 can be traced to other DNA sequences in this sample.

Produced via immunoSEQ multiplex PCR; TCRdb's table is partial and in-frame only. Altogether more than 300,000 clones are present, 86% being singletons, with the ten largest covering approximately 0.86%. The sample taken for sequencing was PBMCs. This clonotype originated in a woman between 18 and 29 years old in good health and CMV-seronegative. The chain couples TRBV19 to TRBJ2-7; 7 nucleotides agree with TRBD1. The chain's CDR3 is CASSIRTGSYEQYF. Written as DNA, the CDR3 is TGTGCCAGTAGTATCCGGACAGGATCCTACGAGCAGTACTTC.